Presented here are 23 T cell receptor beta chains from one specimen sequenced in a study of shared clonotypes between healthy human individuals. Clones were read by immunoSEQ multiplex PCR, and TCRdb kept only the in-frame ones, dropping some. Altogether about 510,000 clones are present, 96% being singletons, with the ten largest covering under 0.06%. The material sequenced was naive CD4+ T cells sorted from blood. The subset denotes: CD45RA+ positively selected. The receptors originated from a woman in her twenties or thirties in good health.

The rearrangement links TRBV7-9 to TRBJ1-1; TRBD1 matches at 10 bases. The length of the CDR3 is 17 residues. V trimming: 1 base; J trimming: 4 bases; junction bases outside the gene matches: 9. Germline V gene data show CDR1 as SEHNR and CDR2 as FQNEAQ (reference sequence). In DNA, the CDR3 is TGTGCCAGCAGCTTAGGACAATCCGGGACAGGGGTCACTGAAGCTTTCTTT. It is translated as CASSLGQSGTGVTEAFF.

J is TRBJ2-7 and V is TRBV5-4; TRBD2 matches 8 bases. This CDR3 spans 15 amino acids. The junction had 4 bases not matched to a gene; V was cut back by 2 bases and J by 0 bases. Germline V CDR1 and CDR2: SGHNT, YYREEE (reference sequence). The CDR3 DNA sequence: TGTGCCAGCAGCTTTTCCAGCGGGAGCTCCTACGAGCAGTACTTC. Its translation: CASSFSSGSSYEQYF.

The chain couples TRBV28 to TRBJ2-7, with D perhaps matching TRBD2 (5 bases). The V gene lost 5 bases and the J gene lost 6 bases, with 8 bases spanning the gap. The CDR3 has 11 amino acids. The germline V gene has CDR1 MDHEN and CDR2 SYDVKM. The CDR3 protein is CASSGLREQYF. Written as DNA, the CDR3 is TGTGCCAGCAGTGGACTCCGCGAGCAGTACTTC.

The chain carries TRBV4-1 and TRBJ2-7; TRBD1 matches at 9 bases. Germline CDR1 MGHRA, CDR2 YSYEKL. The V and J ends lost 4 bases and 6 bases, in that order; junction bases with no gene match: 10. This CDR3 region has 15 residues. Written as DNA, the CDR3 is TGCGCCAGCAGCCCAGGACAGGGGCCCCCGGGCGAGCAGTACTTC. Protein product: CASSPGQGPPGEQYF.

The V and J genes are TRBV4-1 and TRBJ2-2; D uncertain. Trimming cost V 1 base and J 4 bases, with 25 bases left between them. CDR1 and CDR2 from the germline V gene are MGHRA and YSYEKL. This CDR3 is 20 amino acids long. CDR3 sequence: CASSQAPKFTTVYSTGELFF. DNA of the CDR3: TGCGCCAGCAGCCAAGCTCCGAAATTTACTACAGTTTATTCCACCGGGGAGCTGTTTTTT.

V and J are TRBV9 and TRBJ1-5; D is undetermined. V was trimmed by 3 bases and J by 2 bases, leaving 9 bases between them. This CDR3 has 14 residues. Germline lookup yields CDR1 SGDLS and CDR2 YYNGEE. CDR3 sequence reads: CASSGSIGNQPQHF. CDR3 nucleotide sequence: TGTGCCAGCAGCGGAAGTATTGGCAATCAGCCCCAGCATTTT.

CDR3 region: CASSPGLTRVDIQYF. The CDR3 bases are TGTGCCAGCTCACCGGGACTTACGAGGGTGGACATTCAGTACTTC. The chain couples TRBV18 to TRBJ2-4, with a possible D match to TRBD2 (6 bases). In germline, CDR1 is KGHSH, CDR2 LQKENI. The CDR3 extends over 15 amino acids. The V and J ends lost 3 bases and 8 bases respectively, with 17 bases between them.

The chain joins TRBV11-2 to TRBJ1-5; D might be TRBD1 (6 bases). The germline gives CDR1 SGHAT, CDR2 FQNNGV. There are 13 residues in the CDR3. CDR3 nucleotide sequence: TGTGCTTCACAGGGCCATAGCAATCAGCCCCAGCATTTT. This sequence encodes CASQGHSNQPQHF.

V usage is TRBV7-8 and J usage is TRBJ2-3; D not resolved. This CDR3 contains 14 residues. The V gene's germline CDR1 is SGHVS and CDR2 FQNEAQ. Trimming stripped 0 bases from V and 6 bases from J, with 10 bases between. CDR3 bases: TGTGCCAGCAGCTTAGCAGGTCCCAGGGATACGCAGTATTTT. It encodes CASSLAGPRDTQYF.

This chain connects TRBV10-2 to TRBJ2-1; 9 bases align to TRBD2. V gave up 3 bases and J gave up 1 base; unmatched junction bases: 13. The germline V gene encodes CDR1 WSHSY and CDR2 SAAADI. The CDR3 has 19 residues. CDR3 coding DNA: TGCGCCAGCAGTGACCCACTAATAGCGGGAGTGGGGTCCTACAATGAGCAGTTCTTC. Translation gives CASSDPLIAGVGSYNEQFF.

The CDR3 DNA sequence: TGCAGCGTTGGGGCGGGAGTTACGCAGTATTTT. It translates to CSVGAGVTQYF. This rearrangement joins TRBV29-1 to TRBJ2-3, with 7 positions matching TRBD2. Germline CDR1 SQVTM, CDR2 ANQGSEA. Trimming removed 4 bases from V and 8 bases from J; junction bases left unmatched: 3. CDR3 size: 11 residues.

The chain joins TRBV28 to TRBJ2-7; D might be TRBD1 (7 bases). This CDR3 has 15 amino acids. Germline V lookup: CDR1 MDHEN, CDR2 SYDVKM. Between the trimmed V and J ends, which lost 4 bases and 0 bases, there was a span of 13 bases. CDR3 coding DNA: TGTGCCAGCAGTTACGGGGGACAGTCCTCCTACGAGCAGTACTTC. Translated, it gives CASSYGGQSSYEQYF.

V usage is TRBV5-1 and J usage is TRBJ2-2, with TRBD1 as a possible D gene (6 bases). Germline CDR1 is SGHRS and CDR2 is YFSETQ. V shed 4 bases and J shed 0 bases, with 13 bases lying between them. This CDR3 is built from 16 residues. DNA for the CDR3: TGCGCCAGCAGCCTAGGGGACACGACGAACACCGGGGAGCTGTTTTTT. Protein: CASSLGDTTNTGELFF.

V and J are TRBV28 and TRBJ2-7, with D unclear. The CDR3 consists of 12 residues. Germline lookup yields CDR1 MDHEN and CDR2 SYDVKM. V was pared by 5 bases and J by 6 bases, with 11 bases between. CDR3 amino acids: CASSPPVIEQYF. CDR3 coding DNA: TGTGCCAGCAGTCCCCCAGTTATCGAGCAGTACTTC.

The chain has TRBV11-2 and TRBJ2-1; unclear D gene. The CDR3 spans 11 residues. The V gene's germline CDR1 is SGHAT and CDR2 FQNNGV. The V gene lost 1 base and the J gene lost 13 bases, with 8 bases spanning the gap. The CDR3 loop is CASSLASAQFF. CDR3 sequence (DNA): TGTGCCAGCAGCTTAGCCAGCGCTCAGTTCTTC.

In nucleotides, the CDR3 is TGTGCCAGCAGCTTGGGGACTAGCGGGAGCACCCCCGCGGTAGATACGCAGTATTTT. This sequence encodes CASSLGTSGSTPAVDTQYF. This chain connects TRBV7-9 to TRBJ2-3, with TRBD2 identical over 14 bases. The CDR3 is made up of 19 amino acids. J lost 5 bases, V lost 3 bases, and 13 bases had no gene match. Germline V CDR1 and CDR2: SEHNR, FQNEAQ (reference sequence).

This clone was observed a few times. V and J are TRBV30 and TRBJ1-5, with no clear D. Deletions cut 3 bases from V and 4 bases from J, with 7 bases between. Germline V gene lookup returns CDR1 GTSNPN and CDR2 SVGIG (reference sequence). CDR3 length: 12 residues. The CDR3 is CAWSDGNQPQHF. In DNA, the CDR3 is TGTGCCTGGAGCGACGGGAATCAGCCCCAGCATTTT.

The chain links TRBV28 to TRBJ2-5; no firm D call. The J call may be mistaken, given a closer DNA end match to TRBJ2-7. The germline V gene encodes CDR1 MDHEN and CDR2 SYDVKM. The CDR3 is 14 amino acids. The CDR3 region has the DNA TGTGCCAGCAAAACACCTGGACGGAACTACGAGCAGTACTTC. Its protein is CASKTPGRNYEQYF.

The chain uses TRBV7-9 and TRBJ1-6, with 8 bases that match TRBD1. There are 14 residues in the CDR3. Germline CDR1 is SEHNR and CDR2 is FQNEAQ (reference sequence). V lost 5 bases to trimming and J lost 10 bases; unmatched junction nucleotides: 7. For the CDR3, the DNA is TGTGCCAGCAGCCCATACAGGGGGGACTCACCCCTCCACTTT. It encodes CASSPYRGDSPLHF.

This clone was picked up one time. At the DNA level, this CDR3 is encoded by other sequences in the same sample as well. The CDR3 protein is CASSLDRNTEAFF. The CDR3 DNA sequence: TGCGCCAGCAGCTTGGACAGAAACACTGAAGCTTTCTTT. The chain is built from TRBV5-1 and TRBJ1-1; D uncertain. Germline V gene data show CDR1 as SGHRS and CDR2 as YFSETQ. The V and J ends lost 0 bases and 2 bases respectively, with 5 bases between them. The CDR3 contains 13 residues.

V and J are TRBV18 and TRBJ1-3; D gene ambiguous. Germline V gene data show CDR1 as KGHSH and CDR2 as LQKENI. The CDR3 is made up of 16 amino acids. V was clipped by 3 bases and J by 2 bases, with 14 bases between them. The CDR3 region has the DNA TGTGCCAGCTCACCCACCGAAGGGCGCCCTGGAAACACCATATATTTT. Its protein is CASSPTEGRPGNTIYF.

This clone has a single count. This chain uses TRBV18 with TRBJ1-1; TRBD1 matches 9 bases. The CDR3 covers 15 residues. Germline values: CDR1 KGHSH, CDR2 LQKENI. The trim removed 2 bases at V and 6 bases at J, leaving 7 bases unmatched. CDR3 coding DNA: TGTGCCAGCTCACCAAGGGACAGGGAAGGGCCTGAAGCTTTCTTT. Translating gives CASSPRDREGPEAFF.

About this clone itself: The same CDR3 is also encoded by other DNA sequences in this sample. CDR3 sequence: CASSSLYEQYF. The CDR3 nucleotides read TGCGCCAGCAGCTCTCTCTACGAGCAGTACTTC. The V gene is TRBV5-1, the J gene TRBJ2-7; D is uncertain. V gave up 3 bases and J gave up 3 bases, with 4 bases separating them. CDR3 size: 11 residues. Germline V gene sequence: CDR1 SGHRS, CDR2 YFSETQ.